Described below is a single TCR beta chain sequence and its context. The data were taken from a study of PD-1 and CTLA-4 blockade in melanoma. Method: immunoSEQ multiplex PCR; TCRdb's copy keeps in-frame clones and lacks some. The data contain more than 25,000 clones, roughly nine tenths of them singletons. V dropped 2 bases and J dropped 3; count of bases not matched to a gene: 9. The CDR3 totals 17 residues. CDR1 LNHDA and CDR2 SQIVND come from the germline V gene (reference sequence). This sequence was found in a human donor with melanoma. This chain connects TRBV19 to TRBJ2-7; 11 bases agree with TRBD1. The sample was CD8+ T cells from peripheral blood, taken before anti-PD-1 treatment. The CDR3 region has the DNA TGTGCCAGTAGTATACTTCTGGTCGGGACAGGGGGCTACGAGCAGTACTTC. It is translated as CASSILLVGTGGYEQYF. Full variable domain (rest looked up from reference TRBV19 and TRBJ2-7): DGGITQSPKYLFRKEGQNVTLSCEQNLNHDAMYWYRQDPGQGLRLIYYSQIVNDFQKGDIAEGYSVSREKKESFPLTVTSAQKNPTAFYLCASSILLVGTGGYEQYFGPGTRLTVT.